This T cell receptor beta chain is from a study of control samples from healthy donors and cancer patients. Looked up from germline, CDR1 is SGHRS and CDR2 is YFSETQ. CDR3 length equals 16 residues. Trimming stripped 7 bases from V and 0 bases from J, with 19 bases between. Assay used: immunoSEQ multiplex PCR; TCRdb lists only in-frame clones, some missing. The data hold over 75,000 clones, with around 80% observed a single time. This clone appeared a single time. The chain couples TRBV5-1 to TRBJ1-1; D gene unclear. Sequencing was done on a sample of blood. The receptor was isolated from a man between 60 and 75 years old in good health. CDR3 sequence reads: CASRALLQVVNTEAFF. For the CDR3, the DNA is TGCGCCAGCCGGGCCCTCCTTCAGGTCGTGAACACTGAAGCTTTCTTT.